Following are 14 T cell receptor beta chains from one sample sequenced in a study of T-cell reconstitution after alpha-beta-depleted transplantation in children (dated by TCRdb to about 2016). Library creation used PCR. The sequencer listed for this sample is Illumina HiSeq 2500. TCR libraries were prepared with molecular barcoding, using unique molecular identifiers to normalize TCRbeta repertoire quantification. In TCRdb, the public reads were trimmed at Q25 with fastp and aligned with MiXCR, with productive beta chains retained. When rows share a CDR3 protein, they turn into one entry using the most common DNA and genes. The sample table shows about 540,000 distinct CDR3 sequences, and roughly 18% are seen once. Around 3.3% of the sample belongs to the ten largest clones. Sequenced material: PBMCs from the stem cell graft donor, taken from the stem cell graft. The receptors were gathered from a human donor who donated a stem cell graft to a child with acute lymphoblastic leukemia.

This clonotype has at least ten counts. This chain uses TRBV7-9 with TRBJ2-1; TRBD1 might be the D (5 bases). The CDR3 has 13 amino acids. Germline V CDR1 and CDR2: SEHNR, FQNEAQ (reference sequence). Trimming shortened V by 3 bases and J by 6 bases, and 9 bases separated the two germline ends. CDR3 residues: CASSLQGSNEQFF. CDR3 sequence (DNA): TGTGCCAGCAGCTTGCAGGGATCCAATGAGCAGTTCTTC.

This clonotype was observed a handful of times. V gene TRBV6-1 combines with J gene TRBJ1-2; unclear D gene. The germline V and J ends were trimmed by 6 bases and 4 bases, with 15 bases remaining between them. CDR3 length: 14 amino acids. Germline V CDR1 and CDR2: MNHNS, SASEGT. The CDR3 nucleotides are TGTGCCAGCAGGGACGAGGGCCATGGCTATGGCTACACCTTC. Amino acid sequence: CASRDEGHGYGYTF.

This clonotype was found a few times. The chain employs TRBV29-1 and TRBJ2-7; tentatively, D is TRBD2 (5 bases). CDR1 and CDR2 from the germline V gene are SQVTM and ANQGSEA. The germline V and J ends were trimmed by 7 bases and 2 bases, with 12 bases remaining between them. This CDR3 spans 12 amino acids. Written as DNA, the CDR3 is TGCAGCGCGAGGACTCAACCCTACGAGCAGTACTTC. Translated: CSARTQPYEQYF.

This clonotype was picked up a small number of times. The rearrangement joins TRBV6-5 to TRBJ1-3; no clear D. This CDR3 is 14 amino acids long. V was pared by 4 bases and J by 3 bases, with 10 bases between. From germline, CDR1 is MNHEY and CDR2 SVGAGI. The CDR3 loop is CASSSPGGGNTIYF. CDR3 DNA sequence: TGTGCCAGCAGTTCACCGGGTGGTGGAAACACCATATATTTT.

This chain joins TRBV20-1 and TRBJ1-2; tentative D call: TRBD1 (6 bases). Germline CDR1 and CDR2: DFQATT and SNEGSKA (reference sequence). This CDR3 comprises 13 residues. The CDR3 spells CILGGRVGYGYTF. The CDR3 DNA sequence: TGCATTCTGGGGGGGCGTGTGGGATATGGCTACACCTTC.

The chain joins TRBV18 to TRBJ2-1; the match to TRBD2 covers 8 bases. The CDR3 extends over 16 amino acids. After removal of 3 bases from V and 5 bases from J, the junction contained 9 bases not matched to a gene. CDR1 and CDR2 (germline): KGHSH, LQKENI. CDR3 nucleotide sequence: TGTGCCAGCTCACCCGATACTAGCGGCCTTAACAATGAGCAGTTCTTC. It encodes CASSPDTSGLNNEQFF.

The chain joins TRBV20-1 to TRBJ2-7; TRBD2 agrees at 13 bases. The length of the CDR3 is 15 residues. Germline CDR1 and CDR2: DFQATT and SNEGSKA (reference sequence). After removal of 4 bases from V and 6 bases from J, the junction contained 9 bases not matched to a gene. The CDR3 bases are TGCAGTGCTACGTGGGGGACTAGCGGGACGGGCGAGCAGTACTTC. This sequence encodes CSATWGTSGTGEQYF.

This clonotype was seen ten or more times. The rearrangement joins TRBV3-1 to TRBJ2-3; 7 nucleotides match TRBD2. The CDR3 runs 16 residues. Germline CDR1 LGHDT, CDR2 YNNKEL (reference sequence). Trimming took 0 bases from V and 0 from J; bases not matched to a gene: 3. CDR3 region: CASSQEGTTSTDTQYF. The CDR3, as DNA: TGTGCCAGCAGCCAAGAGGGGACTACTAGCACAGATACGCAGTATTTT.

The chain employs TRBV19 and TRBJ1-1; D remains ambiguous. This CDR3 region has 13 residues. Germline V gives CDR1 LNHDA, CDR2 SQIVND (reference sequence). Deletions cut 4 bases from V and 6 bases from J, with 12 bases between. CDR3 protein: CASSNLGSAEAFF. The CDR3 DNA follows: TGTGCCAGTAGTAATCTGGGAAGCGCTGAAGCTTTCTTT.

This chain uses TRBV20-1 with TRBJ1-5; 7 bases are a match to TRBD1. Germline V gene sequence: CDR1 DFQATT, CDR2 SNEGSKA (reference sequence). Trimming took 6 bases from V and 2 from J; bases not matched to a gene: 19. CDR3 size: 18 residues. The CDR3 nucleotides are TGCAGTGCCCTTAACTTAGCGGCCGGGGACAGCCGCAATCAGCCCCAGCATTTT. Translated, it gives CSALNLAAGDSRNQPQHF.

The chain combines TRBV5-6 with TRBJ2-1; 9 bases align to TRBD2. The CDR3 totals 15 residues. Germline CDR1 SGHDT, CDR2 YYEEEE. The junction had 4 bases not matched to a gene; V was cut back by 2 bases and J by 4 bases. The CDR3 sequence is CASSLQLAGYNEQFF. The CDR3 bases are TGTGCCAGCAGCTTACAACTAGCGGGTTACAATGAGCAGTTCTTC. The full variable domain, its missing parts supplied by reference TRBV5-6 and TRBJ2-1, is DAGVTQSPTHLIKTRGQQVTLRCSPKSGHDTVSWYQQALGQGPQFIFQYYEEEERQRGNFPDRFSGHQFPNYSSELNVNALLLGDSALYLCASSLQLAGYNEQFFGPGTRLTVL.

V usage is TRBV27 and J usage is TRBJ1-6; D remains ambiguous. Germline V gene lookup returns CDR1 MNHEY and CDR2 SMNVEV (reference sequence). Trimming took 2 bases from V and 3 from J, leaving 8 bases between them. This CDR3 has 15 residues. CDR3 sequence (DNA): TGTGCCAGCAGTTTAAGGTTGGACTATAATTCACCCCTCCACTTT. It encodes CASSLRLDYNSPLHF.

The V call is TRBV7-6, the J call TRBJ2-5; the D is unclear. The germline V gene encodes CDR1 SGHVS and CDR2 FNYEAQ. Trimming took off 0 bases at V and 5 bases at J, with 7 bases between the two ends. This CDR3 region has 13 residues. CDR3 DNA sequence: TGTGCCAGCAGCTTAGCGCTAATGGAGACCCAGTACTTC. Its protein is CASSLALMETQYF.

V usage is TRBV7-3 and J usage is TRBJ2-3, with TRBD2 identical over 8 bases. J lost 9 bases, V lost 2 bases, and 7 bases had no gene match. The CDR3 extends over 14 amino acids. The germline V gene has CDR1 SGHTA and CDR2 FQGTGA. The CDR3 sequence: CASSLPGGVETQYF. The CDR3 DNA sequence: TGTGCCAGCAGCTTACCCGGGGGGGTGGAGACGCAGTATTTT.